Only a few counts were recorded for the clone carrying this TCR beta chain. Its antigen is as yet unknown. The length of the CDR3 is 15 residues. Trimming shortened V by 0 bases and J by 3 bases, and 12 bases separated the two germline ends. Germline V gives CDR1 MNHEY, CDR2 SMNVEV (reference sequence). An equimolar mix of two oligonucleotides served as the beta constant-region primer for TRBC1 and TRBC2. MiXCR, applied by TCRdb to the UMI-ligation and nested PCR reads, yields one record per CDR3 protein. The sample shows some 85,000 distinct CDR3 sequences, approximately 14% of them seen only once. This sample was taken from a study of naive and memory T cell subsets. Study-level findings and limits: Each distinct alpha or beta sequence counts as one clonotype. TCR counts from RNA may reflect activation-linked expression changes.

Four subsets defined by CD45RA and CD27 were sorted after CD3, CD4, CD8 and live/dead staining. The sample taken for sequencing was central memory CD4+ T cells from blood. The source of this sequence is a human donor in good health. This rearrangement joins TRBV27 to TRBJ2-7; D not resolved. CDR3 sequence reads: CASSLSSPDYYEQYF. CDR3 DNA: TGTGCCAGCAGTTTATCCTCCCCGGATTACTACGAGCAGTACTTC.